These 28 T cell receptor beta chains came from one sample sequenced in a study of beta chain features in type 1 diabetes. Findings and caveats of the study: TCRB CDR3 length was moderately but significantly reduced in all four CD4+ subsets of Type 1 diabetes patients.

No antigens are known for them. As every portion of the isolated RNA was reverse transcribed, the sequencing read expressed TCRB transcripts. Assay used: immunoSEQ multiplex PCR; TCRdb lists only in-frame clones, some missing. The sample carries 600,000 to 700,000 clones, roughly an eighth recorded once. The source material was naive CD4+ T cells from blood. All receptors derive from a man in his thirties or forties with type 1 diabetes.

The chain combines TRBV7-9 with TRBJ1-4, with TRBD1 as a possible D gene (5 bases). Germline values: CDR1 SEHNR, CDR2 FQNEAQ (reference sequence). The CDR3 extends over 14 amino acids. Trimming stripped 1 base from V and 6 bases from J, with 9 bases between. CDR3 residues: CASSLVGVDEKLFF. In nucleotides, the CDR3 is TGTGCCAGCAGCTTAGTAGGGGTTGATGAAAAACTGTTTTTT.

The chain recombines TRBV27 with TRBJ2-1; 7 bases match TRBD1. V dropped 5 bases and J dropped 6; count of bases not matched to a gene: 7. The germline gives CDR1 MNHEY, CDR2 SMNVEV (reference sequence). The length of the CDR3 is 14 residues. CDR3 residues: CASSRGQPINEQFF. CDR3 in DNA: TGTGCCAGCAGTAGGGGACAGCCGATCAATGAGCAGTTCTTC.

The V call is TRBV4-3, the J call TRBJ2-1; TRBD2 matches at 9 bases. Trimming took 0 bases from V and 7 from J; bases not matched to a gene: 7. The CDR3 is made up of 16 amino acids. The germline V gene encodes CDR1 LGHNA and CDR2 YSLEER. In nucleotides, the CDR3 is TGCGCCAGCAGCCAAGATCTCAGCGGGGGGATAAATGAGCAGTTCTTC. The encoded protein is CASSQDLSGGINEQFF.

This clone was picked up a small number of times. The rearrangement uses TRBV27 and TRBJ2-5, with a weak D call TRBD1 (6 bases). Trimming took 0 bases from V and 7 from J, leaving 12 bases between them. This CDR3 is built from 14 residues. Germline-derived CDR1 and CDR2 are MNHEY and SMNVEV (reference sequence). CDR3 amino acids: CASSLSGTQGTQYF. Written as DNA, the CDR3 is TGTGCCAGCAGTTTATCCGGGACACAGGGGACCCAGTACTTC.

This clone was seen only a few times. The chain uses TRBV27 and TRBJ1-3, with D unresolved. V was shortened by 3 bases and J by 0 bases, with 3 bases between the two germline ends. This CDR3 comprises 13 residues. CDR1 and CDR2 (germline): MNHEY, SMNVEV (reference sequence). CDR3 DNA: TGTGCCAGCAGTTTTTACTCTGGAAACACCATATATTTT. Translation gives CASSFYSGNTIYF.

This clone was counted only a few times. The J gene is TRBJ1-1, the V gene TRBV29-1, with D possibly being TRBD1 (6 bases). Germline lookup yields CDR1 SQVTM and CDR2 ANQGSEA. This CDR3 spans 16 amino acids. V was cut by 8 bases and J by 4 bases, with 26 bases left in between. The CDR3, as DNA: TGCAGCCTGAAGGGGGGTTTGGCCCGGGCGGGCACTGAAGCTTTCTTT. It yields the protein CSLKGGLARAGTEAFF.

This clone was observed a handful of times. This chain connects TRBV7-2 to TRBJ2-7; D may be TRBD1 or TRBD2 (5 bases each). V was trimmed by 0 bases and J by 2 bases, leaving 17 bases between them. CDR3 length: 17 residues. The germline gives CDR1 SGHTA, CDR2 FQGNSA. The CDR3 DNA follows: TGTGCCAGCAGCTTAGCGTCGGGGACCCCAAGGGCCTACGAGCAGTACTTC. This encodes CASSLASGTPRAYEQYF.

This clone was seen more than once but under ten times. The chain links TRBV9 to TRBJ2-3; the match to TRBD1 covers 7 bases. The trim removed 0 bases at V and 6 bases at J, leaving 4 bases unmatched. Germline V CDR1 and CDR2: SGDLS, YYNGEE. The CDR3 sequence is 14 residues long. Here the CDR3 DNA reads TGTGCCAGCAGCGTAGTGAGGGGGCGGGATACGCAGTATTTT. As protein: CASSVVRGRDTQYF.

Written as DNA, the CDR3 is TGTGCCAGCAGCTCGGTGGACCCCGGATCTTCTGGCTACACCTTC. Protein sequence: CASSSVDPGSSGYTF. The chain carries TRBV5-6 and TRBJ1-2; no reliable D call. Trimming pared 3 bases from V and 7 bases from J, leaving 19 bases between. Looked up from germline, CDR1 is SGHDT and CDR2 is YYEEEE. CDR3 length: 15 residues.

The chain uses TRBV9 and TRBJ2-7, with 9 bases fitting TRBD1. The CDR3 extends over 15 amino acids. V was pared by 0 bases and J by 7 bases, with 8 bases of the junction left unmatched. From germline, CDR1 is SGDLS and CDR2 YYNGEE. The chain's CDR3 is CASSVAGQGLGEQYF. CDR3 bases: TGTGCCAGCAGCGTAGCGGGACAGGGATTGGGTGAGCAGTACTTC.

The rearrangement links TRBV18 to TRBJ2-1; the D is unclear. This CDR3 has 15 residues. The V gene's germline CDR1 is KGHSH and CDR2 LQKENI. V was clipped by 2 bases and J by 5 bases, with 13 bases between them. CDR3 in DNA: TGTGCCAGCTCACCATTAGCAAGTCGGAACAATGAGCAGTTCTTC. It encodes CASSPLASRNNEQFF.

The chain recombines TRBV29-1 with TRBJ2-5, with TRBD1 matching over 12 bases. The CDR3 consists of 17 residues. Trimming at V came to 6 bases and at J to 3 bases, leaving 14 bases not matched to a gene. From germline, CDR1 is SQVTM and CDR2 ANQGSEA. The CDR3 region has the DNA TGCAGCGTGACCAATCCCCCCGGGACAGGGGGCGAAGAGACCCAGTACTTC. Translating it yields CSVTNPPGTGGEETQYF.

This clone has only a few counts. This chain joins TRBV30 and TRBJ2-1; D remains ambiguous. V gave up 0 bases and J gave up 4 bases, with 13 bases separating them. CDR3 length equals 15 residues. Germline loops: CDR1 GTSNPN, CDR2 SVGIG (reference sequence). The CDR3 sequence: CAWSVLGGLYNEQFF. Written as DNA, the CDR3 is TGTGCCTGGAGTGTACTTGGTGGCCTTTACAATGAGCAGTTCTTC.

The sample holds a few counts of this clone. The J gene is TRBJ1-2, the V gene TRBV13; D call uncertain. Germline loops: CDR1 PRHDT, CDR2 FYEKMQ (reference sequence). Trimming removed 1 base from V and 1 base from J, with 10 bases in between. The CDR3 consists of 15 residues. The CDR3 DNA reads TGTGCCAGCAGCTTAGCCGGGGTGGATAACTATGGCTACACCTTC. Translating it yields CASSLAGVDNYGYTF.

This clone occurred a few times. This sample also contains other DNA sequences that code for the same CDR3. The J gene is TRBJ1-5, the V gene TRBV7-2, with D uncertain. The CDR3 totals 14 residues. In germline, CDR1 is SGHTA, CDR2 FQGNSA. Deletions cut 2 bases from V and 5 bases from J, with 10 bases between. The CDR3 reads CASSLLQGDQPQHF. The DNA of the CDR3 is TGTGCCAGCAGCTTACTTCAAGGAGATCAGCCCCAGCATTTT. Based on the CDR3 plus reference TRBV7-2 and TRBJ1-5, the full variable domain is GAGVSQSPSNKVTEKGKDVELRCDPISGHTALYWYRQSLGQGLEFLIYFQGNSAPDKSGLPSDRFSAERTGGSVSTLTIQRTQQEDSAVYLCASSLLQGDQPQHFGDGTRLSIL.

The chain has TRBV13 and TRBJ2-3; TRBD2 agrees at 7 bases. This CDR3 contains 16 residues. Germline loops: CDR1 PRHDT, CDR2 FYEKMQ (reference sequence). V was pared by 5 bases and J by 3 bases, with 11 bases of the junction left unmatched. The CDR3, as DNA: TGTGCCAGCAGCCTACCCAGCGGGGTCGGAACAGATACGCAGTATTTT. Encoded protein: CASSLPSGVGTDTQYF.

The chain carries TRBV9 and TRBJ2-2; 7 positions agree with TRBD2. This CDR3 is built from 13 residues. V lost 4 bases, J lost 6 bases, and 3 bases stayed unmatched. The V gene's germline CDR1 is SGDLS and CDR2 YYNGEE. The CDR3 is CASSPGLAGELFF. CDR3 nucleotide sequence: TGTGCCAGCAGCCCCGGACTAGCCGGGGAGCTGTTTTTT.

The V and J genes are TRBV9 and TRBJ2-5; 9 bases align to TRBD1. Germline assignment: CDR1 SGDLS and CDR2 YYNGEE. This CDR3 contains 15 residues. J lost 2 bases, V lost 4 bases, and 6 bases had no gene match. CDR3 in DNA: TGTGCCAGCAGCCCGTGGACAGGGGATCAAGAGACCCAGTACTTC. Translating it yields CASSPWTGDQETQYF.

The CDR3 region is CASSKVGGGVYEQYF. CDR3 DNA: TGTGCCAGCAGCAAAGTGGGCGGAGGAGTCTACGAGCAGTACTTC. The chain is built from TRBV21-1 and TRBJ2-7; TRBD2, the table's D call, was not compared with the DNA. TRBV21-1 is a pseudogene. This CDR3 region has 15 residues.

CDR3 nucleotide sequence: TGTGCCAGCAGCCTCGGACAGGGGGAGACCCAGTACTTC. As protein: CASSLGQGETQYF. The chain joins TRBV9 to TRBJ2-5; 9 bases are a match to TRBD1. The germline CDR1 and CDR2 sequences are SGDLS and YYNGEE. The J segment lost 5 bases and the V segment lost 4 bases, leaving 3 bases of the junction unmatched. This CDR3 is 13 amino acids long. Based on the CDR3 plus reference TRBV9 and TRBJ2-5, the full variable domain is DSGVTQTPKHLITATGQRVTLRCSPRSGDLSVYWYQQSLDQGLQFLIQYYNGEERAKGNILERFSAQQFPDLHSELNLSSLELGDSALYFCASSLGQGETQYFGPGTRLLVL.

This clone has only a few counts. This sequence joins TRBV6-5 and TRBJ1-1; D gene ambiguous. V shed 4 bases and J shed 0 bases, with 9 bases lying between them. The germline V gene encodes CDR1 MNHEY and CDR2 SVGAGI. The CDR3 runs to 14 residues. In nucleotides, the CDR3 is TGTGCCAGCAGTTCGGACCTCATGAACACTGAAGCTTTCTTT. This translates into CASSSDLMNTEAFF.

V usage is TRBV7-8 and J usage is TRBJ1-1; D gene uncertain. Per the germline V gene, CDR1 is SGHVS and CDR2 is FQNEAQ. The CDR3 runs 15 residues. The V gene lost 1 base and the J gene lost 1 base, with 10 bases spanning the gap. The CDR3 DNA sequence: TGTGCCAGCAGCTTAGACCACAAGGGGAACACTGAAGCTTTCTTT. Protein product: CASSLDHKGNTEAFF.

V usage is TRBV6-5 and J usage is TRBJ2-5, with TRBD2 identical over 8 bases. The ends lost 5 bases at V and 1 base at J; junction bases unmatched: 6. The CDR3 contains 15 residues. Germline assignment: CDR1 MNHEY and CDR2 SVGAGI. The DNA for the CDR3 is TGTGCCAGCAGTGCCCAGAGCGGGGGCCAAGAGACCCAGTACTTC. This codes for CASSAQSGGQETQYF.

This clone was picked up a small number of times. The chain carries TRBV30 and TRBJ1-3, with 9 bases identical to TRBD1. With 3 bases clipped from V and 1 base from J, the junction kept 4 bases outside the gene matches. This CDR3 is built from 15 residues. Germline V lookup: CDR1 GTSNPN, CDR2 SVGIG (reference sequence). The CDR3 reads CAWRDRGSSGNTIYF. In nucleotides, the CDR3 is TGTGCCTGGAGGGACAGGGGTTCTTCTGGAAACACCATATATTTT.

In its sample, this clone was seen a few times. Other DNA sequences from this sample encode an identical CDR3 as well. CDR3 in amino acids: CSVEGGRTEAFF. The CDR3 nucleotides read TGCAGCGTGGAGGGGGGTCGGACTGAAGCTTTCTTT. This sequence joins TRBV29-1 and TRBJ1-1; a weak D match, TRBD1 (6 bases). The CDR3 covers 12 residues. The ends were cut back, 6 bases at V and 5 bases at J, with 13 bases in the middle. The V gene's germline CDR1 is SQVTM and CDR2 ANQGSEA.

This clone was detected only a few times. Other DNA sequences in this sample translate to the same CDR3. The V call is TRBV5-1, the J call TRBJ2-5; TRBD2 aligns across 7 bases. This CDR3 spans 14 amino acids. CDR1 is SGHRS and CDR2 is YFSETQ in the germline V gene. The J segment lost 4 bases and the V segment lost 0 bases, leaving 3 bases of the junction unmatched. Written as DNA, the CDR3 is TGCGCCAGCAGCTTGGCCTCGGGAGGAGAGACCCAGTACTTC. Its protein is CASSLASGGETQYF.

This clone was recorded a few times. The rearrangement joins TRBV2 to TRBJ1-5; D perhaps matches TRBD1 (6 bases). This CDR3 spans 14 amino acids. The V and J ends lost 4 bases and 9 bases respectively, with 16 bases between them. CDR1 is SNHLY, CDR2 FYNNEI, per germline. The CDR3 region has the DNA TGTGCCAGCAGTGGCCTCAGGGGTAGTGGGCCCCAGCATTTT. Residues: CASSGLRGSGPQHF.

The rearrangement uses TRBV5-1 and TRBJ1-4; D perhaps matches TRBD1 (5 bases). This CDR3 spans 15 amino acids. V gave up 3 bases and J gave up 8 bases, with 17 bases separating them. From germline, CDR1 is SGHRS and CDR2 YFSETQ. As DNA, the CDR3 is TGCGCCAGCAGCTCGCCGGGTCCGACAGCGGAAAAACTGTTTTTT. Protein: CASSSPGPTAEKLFF. The full variable domain, completed using reference TRBV5-1 and TRBJ1-4, is KAGVTQTPRYLIKTRGQQVTLSCSPISGHRSVSWYQQTPGQGLQFLFEYFSETQRNKGNFPGRFSGRQFSNSRSEMNVSTLELGDSALYLCASSSPGPTAEKLFFGSGTQLSVL.